The 24 T cell receptor beta chains listed next were all sequenced from one sample in a study of T cells in Graves' hyperthyroidism and ophthalmopathy. Amplification of TCR beta CDR3 regions used RNA as the template. When the TCR CDR3 underwent first-round RT-PCR, the HTBI primer set was used. TCRdb independently ran MiXCR on the multiplex PCR reads; one entry per CDR3 protein. The sample has more than 300,000 distinct CDR3 sequences; roughly 18% are singletons. Sequencing was performed on blood. Source of these receptors: a man younger than 35 with Graves' ophthalmopathy.

This clonotype was seen many times. This rearrangement joins TRBV5-1 to TRBJ1-1; D gene uncertain. The CDR3 covers 14 residues. Trimming pared 7 bases from V and 1 base from J, leaving 14 bases between. Germline V lookup: CDR1 SGHRS, CDR2 YFSETQ. CDR3 in amino acids: CASGRYGGNTEAFF. In DNA, the CDR3 is TGCGCCAGCGGTCGCTACGGAGGGAACACTGAAGCTTTCTTT.

This clonotype was detected only a few times. The CDR3 sequence: CASSIRLLAGDLSDTQYF. CDR3 DNA: TGTGCCAGTAGTATCCGGCTTCTAGCGGGGGACCTCTCAGATACGCAGTATTTT. The chain is built from TRBV19 and TRBJ2-3, with 10 nucleotides matching TRBD2. CDR1 is LNHDA, CDR2 SQIVND, per germline (reference sequence). This CDR3 region has 18 residues. V shed 3 bases and J 4 bases; nucleotides not matched to a gene: 13. The variable domain in full, completed from reference TRBV19 and TRBJ2-3, reads DGGITQSPKYLFRKEGQNVTLSCEQNLNHDAMYWYRQDPGQGLRLIYYSQIVNDFQKGDIAEGYSVSREKKESFPLTVTSAQKNPTAFYLCASSIRLLAGDLSDTQYFGPGTRLTVL.

V usage is TRBV7-9 and J usage is TRBJ2-2; 8 positions agree with TRBD2. This CDR3 contains 16 residues. Germline CDR1 is SEHNR and CDR2 is FQNEAQ (reference sequence). The ends lost 6 bases at V and 1 base at J; junction bases unmatched: 7. The CDR3 region is CASSSLSGENTGELFF. The CDR3 DNA reads TGTGCCAGCAGTTCCCTTAGCGGGGAGAACACCGGGGAGCTGTTTTTT.

Ten or more counts support this clonotype. J is TRBJ1-2 and V is TRBV28; 8 positions agree with TRBD1. This CDR3 comprises 15 residues. V dropped 2 bases and J dropped 5; count of bases not matched to a gene: 7. Germline V gene lookup returns CDR1 MDHEN and CDR2 SYDVKM. The CDR3 loop is CASSLLPGGGYGYTF. The CDR3 nucleotides are TGTGCCAGCAGTTTACTTCCAGGGGGCGGTTATGGCTACACCTTC.

This clonotype was seen more than once but under ten times. The chain carries TRBV7-9 and TRBJ2-2, with D perhaps TRBD2 (6 bases). Trimming removed 2 bases at V and 1 base at J, with 11 bases between. Per the germline V gene, CDR1 is SEHNR and CDR2 is FQNEAQ (reference sequence). The CDR3 contains 16 residues. The CDR3 DNA is TGTGCCAGCAGCTTAATGGGGGGTCAGAACACCGGGGAGCTGTTTTTT. Its protein product is CASSLMGGQNTGELFF.

In this sample, this clonotype turned up many times. The chain links TRBV7-9 to TRBJ1-1; D unclear. This CDR3 is built from 16 residues. V dropped 3 bases and J dropped 1 base, with 15 bases sitting between them. Germline V gene data show CDR1 as SEHNR and CDR2 as FQNEAQ (reference sequence). CDR3 sequence (DNA): TGTGCCAGCAGCTTTTCTTCTTACGGTGGGAACACTGAAGCTTTCTTT. It specifies CASSFSSYGGNTEAFF.

This clonotype was picked up a small number of times. This chain joins TRBV15 and TRBJ2-7; D gene unclear. Germline assignment: CDR1 LNHNV and CDR2 YYDKDF (reference sequence). CDR3 length: 14 residues. V lost 1 base and J lost 7, with 14 bases in between. The CDR3 coding sequence is TGTGCCACCAGCAGAGCCTCGGGTATGGGAGAGCAGTACTTC. This sequence encodes CATSRASGMGEQYF.

This clonotype has a handful of counts. V gene TRBV7-8 combines with J gene TRBJ2-1; 8 bases match TRBD2. This CDR3 region has 18 residues. J lost 0 bases, V lost 1 base, and 8 bases had no gene match. CDR1 is SGHVS and CDR2 is FQNEAQ in the germline V gene. The CDR3 sequence: CASSLVGRAGASYNEQFF. The DNA of the CDR3 is TGTGCCAGCAGCTTAGTGGGTCGAGCGGGGGCCTCCTACAATGAGCAGTTCTTC.

The V call is TRBV5-1, the J call TRBJ2-4, with D possibly called TRBD1 or TRBD2 (5 bases each). CDR3 length equals 18 residues. V lost 7 bases and J 0 bases, leaving 23 bases between the germline ends. From germline, CDR1 is SGHRS and CDR2 YFSETQ. This CDR3 is CASGSRQGDAGAKNIQYF. CDR3 DNA sequence: TGCGCCAGCGGCTCCCGACAAGGGGACGCCGGAGCCAAAAACATTCAGTACTTC.

This clonotype was seen at least ten times. The V and J genes are TRBV12-3 or TRBV12-4 and TRBJ1-6, with a possible D match to TRBD1 (5 bases). Deletions cut 2 bases from V and 10 bases from J, with 15 bases between. The CDR3 loop spans 15 amino acids. For the CDR3, the DNA is TGTGCCAGCAGTTTACGGGGGGAGTTCGGCTCACCCCTCCACTTT. Its translation: CASSLRGEFGSPLHF.

This clonotype has just a few counts. Just one base apart from a much larger clone, this may be a read error. The chain employs TRBV6-1 and TRBJ1-1; D gene unclear. This CDR3 has 13 amino acids. Germline V gives CDR1 MNHNS, CDR2 SASEGT. CDR3 loop: CAGSADWNTEAFF. In DNA form, the CDR3 reads TGTGCCGGCAGTGCTGACTGGAACACTGAAGCTTTCTTT.

To note about this clonotype: One end of the junction does not line up with germline, which may come from a read error. V and J are TRBV7-9 and TRBJ1-2; 7 bases align to TRBD1. Germline loops: CDR1 SEHNR, CDR2 FQNEAQ (reference sequence). This CDR3 comprises 13 residues. CDR3 sequence (DNA): TGTGCCAGCAGTTTAGGGACAGACATGGGCTACACCTTC. Protein sequence: CASSLGTDMGYTF.

This clonotype was counted only a few times. The chain carries TRBV20-1 and TRBJ2-2; D uncertain. From germline, CDR1 is DFQATT and CDR2 SNEGSKA (reference sequence). Trimming left V 7 bases short and J 0 bases short, with 6 bases between. The CDR3 runs to 12 residues. The CDR3 DNA is TGCAGTGTCGGAGCGAACACCGGGGAGCTGTTTTTT. The encoded protein is CSVGANTGELFF.

This clonotype was picked up a small number of times. The V and J genes are TRBV5-1 and TRBJ2-1; TRBD2 aligns across 8 bases. V shed 4 bases and J 3 bases; nucleotides not matched to a gene: 6. Germline V lookup: CDR1 SGHRS, CDR2 YFSETQ. This CDR3 comprises 15 residues. The CDR3: CASSLGLVRYNEQFF. DNA for the CDR3: TGCGCCAGCAGCCTGGGACTAGTACGCTACAATGAGCAGTTCTTC.

This clonotype was counted a few times. The chain recombines TRBV25-1 with TRBJ2-7; D call uncertain. This CDR3 is built from 14 residues. The germline V gene encodes CDR1 MGHDK and CDR2 SYGVNS. The V end lost 2 bases, the J end lost 4 bases, and 12 bases lay between the germline ends. The CDR3 DNA reads TGTGCCAGCAGTGAAGTGGGGTCTCGGTACGAGCAGTACTTC. Its protein is CASSEVGSRYEQYF.

There are many counts of this clonotype. The chain links TRBV28 to TRBJ1-3; tentatively, D is TRBD1 (5 bases). Trimming took 5 bases from V and 1 from J, leaving 9 bases between them. This CDR3 is 14 amino acids long. Germline CDR1 reads MDHEN; CDR2 reads SYDVKM. CDR3 region: CASSTRQSGNTIYF. The CDR3 DNA reads TGTGCCAGCAGTACCAGACAGTCTGGAAACACCATATATTTT.

Worth noting for this clonotype: A read error may be the cause here, since a much bigger clone is one base away. The chain employs TRBV14 and TRBJ2-1; 10 nucleotides agree with TRBD1. Germline CDR1 and CDR2: SGHDN and FVKESK. With 0 bases clipped from V and 9 bases from J, the junction kept 17 bases outside the gene matches. The CDR3 sequence is 19 residues long. This CDR3 reads CASSQDGGVWDRGSSEQFF. The DNA for the CDR3 is TGTGCCAGCAGCCAAGATGGCGGTGTTTGGGACAGGGGTTCCAGTGAGCAGTTCTTC.

The chain recombines TRBV29-1 with TRBJ1-6; 8 positions match TRBD1. From germline, CDR1 is SQVTM and CDR2 ANQGSEA. V gave up 5 bases and J gave up 7 bases; unmatched junction bases: 4. CDR3 size: 13 residues. The CDR3 DNA follows: TGCAGCGTTTCAGGGGGCGCGAATTCACCCCTCCACTTT. Protein: CSVSGGANSPLHF. The entire variable domain, with the rest obtained from reference TRBV29-1 and TRBJ1-6, is as follows: SAVISQKPSRDICQRGTSLTIQCQVDSQVTMMFWYRQQPGQSLTLIATANQGSEATYESGFVIDKFPISRPNLTFSTLTVSNMSPEDSSIYLCSVSGGANSPLHFGNGTRLTVT.

A few counts support this clonotype. In DNA, the CDR3 is TGTGCCAGCAGCTTTGCAGGGGATGCGGCTAATGAAAAACTGTTTTTT. Its protein product is CASSFAGDAANEKLFF. V and J are TRBV7-9 and TRBJ1-4, with D possibly being TRBD1 (6 bases). V was cut by 3 bases and J by 3 bases, with 14 bases left in between. The CDR3 has 16 residues. Germline V gene lookup returns CDR1 SEHNR and CDR2 FQNEAQ (reference sequence).

This clonotype was observed a few times. The rearrangement joins TRBV6-5 to TRBJ2-7; either TRBD1 or TRBD2 may supply D (5 bases each). V was trimmed by 2 bases and J by 4 bases, leaving 12 bases between them. The germline V gene encodes CDR1 MNHEY and CDR2 SVGAGI. This CDR3 region has 14 residues. CDR3 sequence: CASSYGGAGYEQYF. CDR3 in DNA: TGTGCCAGCAGTTACGGTGGGGCGGGTTACGAGCAGTACTTC.

The rearrangement uses TRBV4-2 and TRBJ1-1; 8 bases align to TRBD1. Germline V CDR1 and CDR2: LGHNA, YNFKEQ. The CDR3 sequence is 15 residues long. Unmatched junction bases numbered 6, after V lost 0 bases and J lost 6 bases. CDR3 nucleotide sequence: TGTGCCAGCAGCCAAGAAGGGACAGGCCGCCCTGAAGCTTTCTTT. The encoded protein is CASSQEGTGRPEAFF.

This clonotype was found a few times. The V gene is TRBV18, the J gene TRBJ2-3; tentatively, D is TRBD2 (5 bases). The germline V gene encodes CDR1 KGHSH and CDR2 LQKENI. The CDR3 is 14 residues long. The V and J ends lost 1 base and 6 bases respectively, with 11 bases between them. The CDR3 sequence is CASSPRMEVDTQYF. Here the CDR3 DNA reads TGTGCCAGCTCACCACGGATGGAGGTGGATACGCAGTATTTT.

This clonotype appeared many times. This sequence joins TRBV5-1 and TRBJ2-5; TRBD1 aligns across 9 bases. Germline-derived CDR1 and CDR2 are SGHRS and YFSETQ. With 4 bases clipped from V and 2 bases from J, the junction kept 6 bases outside the gene matches. This CDR3 is 15 amino acids long. The CDR3 region is CASSPGTGPQETQYF. The CDR3 DNA sequence: TGCGCCAGCAGCCCCGGGACAGGGCCTCAAGAGACCCAGTACTTC. The variable domain in full, with the rest retrieved from reference TRBV5-1 and TRBJ2-5, is KAGVTQTPRYLIKTRGQQVTLSCSPISGHRSVSWYQQTPGQGLQFLFEYFSETQRNKGNFPGRFSGRQFSNSRSEMNVSTLELGDSALYLCASSPGTGPQETQYFGPGTRLLVL.

This clonotype has ten or more counts. This chain links TRBV2 with TRBJ2-3; 7 nucleotides align to TRBD1. The V gene's germline CDR1 is SNHLY and CDR2 FYNNEI. The CDR3 runs 14 residues. V shed 6 bases and J 4 bases; nucleotides not matched to a gene: 7. The CDR3 loop reads CASRVGTAPDTQYF. The CDR3, as DNA: TGTGCCAGCAGGGTAGGGACAGCTCCAGATACGCAGTATTTT.